This TCR beta chain was captured by sequencing in a study of blood T cell repertoires in COVID-19. Study in general: COVID-19 samples from acute and convalescent phases originated in the United States, Italy and Spain. The cDNA or gDNA used as material had been derived from T cells, B-cell-depleted T cells, or PBMCs.

The CDR3 covers 17 residues. CDR1 is MNHEY and CDR2 is SMNVEV in the germline V gene (reference sequence). Germline trimming cut 2 bases from V and 1 base from J; bases unmatched to any gene: 6. Study processing details: Amplification of reference gene primers provided the estimated nucleated cell counts. Sequencing used immunoSEQ multiplex PCR; TCRdb keeps in-frame clones, though not all of them. That table supplies the V and J calls and clone size; D and trimming were determined from the DNA. The table shows roughly 330,000 clones, with more than 70% occurring only once. This receptor was obtained from a man between 18 and 29 years old who had recovered from COVID-19. This sequence joins TRBV27 and TRBJ1-3; 9 positions match TRBD1. Sequencing was carried out using peripheral blood. This chain's CDR3 is CASSLVGQGLSGNTIYF. The CDR3 bases are TGTGCCAGCAGTTTAGTGGGACAGGGCCTATCTGGAAACACCATATATTTT.